The rows below give T cell receptor beta chains drawn from one sample of a study of identical twins. TCRdb reprocessed the 5' RACE reads with MiXCR, giving one entry per CDR3 protein. The sample contains roughly 750,000 distinct CDR3 sequences, around 21% of which appear only once. Another study also made use of these data, one on T cells expressing NK-cell markers.

Sequencing was performed on PBMCs. The receptors stem from a woman under 30 in good health. CDR3s include the opening cysteine and the closing phenylalanine or tryptophan. The order of the fields is V gene, D gene, J gene, clone size, CDR3 DNA, CDR3 protein. A D gene is named only where the DNA matches it firmly. Clone size is not always given. Where it is, it says once, few, many or a class for expanded clones.

TRBV6-5	TRBD2	TRBJ2-5	-	TGTGCCAGCAGTTACCGGCGGGAGGACACCAGGAGGGAGACCCAGTACTTC	CASSYRREDTRRETQYF
TRBV9	-	TRBJ2-1	-	TGTGCCAGCAGCGTAGCGGGAAGTGAGCAGTTCTTC	CASSVAGSEQFF
TRBV2	TRBD2	TRBJ2-1	-	TGTGCCAGCAGCGCCGGACTAGCGTGGTACAATGAGCAGTTCTTC	CASSAGLAWYNEQFF
TRBV15	-	TRBJ1-4	-	TGTGCCACCAGCAGAGTACAGGAAAAACTGTTTTTT	CATSRVQEKLFF
TRBV12-3/TRBV12-4	TRBD2	TRBJ2-1	-	TGTGCCAGCAGTCTATTGACTAGCGGGAGGGGGGCTGAGCAGTTCTTC	CASSLLTSGRGAEQFF
TRBV20-1	-	TRBJ2-4	many	TGCAGTGCTAGGCGAGACAGTCGAACCCAGTACTTC	CSARRDSRTQYF
TRBV10-3	-	TRBJ2-1	-	TGTGCCATCAGTGCGGACAATGAGCAGTTCTTC	CAISADNEQFF
TRBV4-3	-	TRBJ2-3	few	TGCGCCAGCAGCCAAGCATCGAGGGGAGATACGCAGTATTTT	CASSQASRGDTQYF
TRBV5-6	TRBD2	TRBJ2-2	-	TGTGCCAGCAGCTTCTCAGCGGGAGGGTACACCGGGGAGCTGTTTTTT	CASSFSAGGYTGELFF
TRBV6-2/TRBV6-3	TRBD1	TRBJ1-5	-	TGTGCCAGCAGTTCCAGGGGGTACAATCAGCCCCAGCATTTT	CASSSRGYNQPQHF
TRBV20-1	-	TRBJ2-4	few	TGCAGTGCTAGACAGGGGTTGGGCAAAAACATTCAGTACTTC	CSARQGLGKNIQYF
TRBV19	TRBD1	TRBJ2-1	-	TGTGCCAGTAGAGATCCGGGACAGGGAGTCAATGAGCAGTTCTTC	CASRDPGQGVNEQFF
TRBV11-1	-	TRBJ1-3	many	TGTGCCAGCAGCCCAAGGGGAACCGACAGGATTTCTACTGGAAACACCATATATTTT	CASSPRGTDRISTGNTIYF
TRBV7-9	TRBD2	TRBJ2-1	-	TGTGCTTTGGCGGGCAACGAACTAGCGAGGGACTCTAATGAGCAGTTCTTC	CALAGNELARDSNEQFF
TRBV10-3	-	TRBJ2-5	-	TGTGCCATCAGTGAGAAACGGGGAGCCCTAGAGACCCAGTACTTC	CAISEKRGALETQYF
TRBV9	-	TRBJ2-7	-	TGTGCCAGCAGCGTAGGAATATCGGGTTTGTACGAGCAGTACTTC	CASSVGISGLYEQYF
TRBV19	TRBD2	TRBJ2-1	-	TGTGCCAGTAGTCTACGGACTAGAGGCAATGAGCAGTTCTTC	CASSLRTRGNEQFF
TRBV20-1	TRBD2	TRBJ2-3	-	TGCAGTGCTAGCGATCGGCGGGGGATCGCAGATACGCAGTATTTT	CSASDRRGIADTQYF
TRBV20-1	TRBD2	TRBJ2-3	-	TGCAGTGCTCTACGAGGACTAGCAACAGATACGCAGTATTTT	CSALRGLATDTQYF
TRBV12-3/TRBV12-4	-	TRBJ2-1	few	TGTGCCAGCAGCAGACCAAACCAGAATGAGCAGTTCTTC	CASSRPNQNEQFF
TRBV20-1	-	TRBJ2-7	few	TGCAGTGCTAGGATTACAGGTTCCTACGAGCAGTACTTC	CSARITGSYEQYF
TRBV19	TRBD1	TRBJ2-7	few	TGTGCCAGTAGTTCACAGGGGGTTAGCTACGAGCAGTACTTC	CASSSQGVSYEQYF
TRBV11-2	-	TRBJ2-1	many	TGTGCCAGCAGCTTAGAAGGGGGTTGGCTCAACAATGAGCAGTTCTTC	CASSLEGGWLNNEQFF
TRBV29-1	-	TRBJ2-3	many	TGCAGCGTTGCGGGAGATACGCAGTATTTT	CSVAGDTQYF
TRBV9	-	TRBJ2-3	few	TGTGCCAGCAGCCTGAGGGGAGGGGGCGAAGATACGCAGTATTTT	CASSLRGGGEDTQYF
TRBV7-2	TRBD2	TRBJ2-5	few	TGTGCCAGCAGCCCTTTAGCGGGGCACCACCAAGAGACCCAGTACTTC	CASSPLAGHHQETQYF
TRBV5-1	TRBD2	TRBJ2-3	few	TGCGCCAGCAGCTCGACTAGCGGGTTTTCCACAGATACGCAGTATTTT	CASSSTSGFSTDTQYF
TRBV5-1	-	TRBJ2-7	-	TGCGCCAGCAGCTTGATGGGGGCGCGGGGCGAGCAGTACTTC	CASSLMGARGEQYF